These 16 T cell receptor beta chains originate from one sample sequenced in a study of blood T cell repertoires in COVID-19. The protocol was immunoSEQ multiplex PCR, while the TCRdb copy is restricted to in-frame clones and leaves out a portion. Here the sample spans 20,000 or so clones, about nine tenths being singletons. Sequenced input: peripheral blood. Source of these receptors: a man between 45 and 60 years old with active COVID-19.

The rearrangement uses TRBV7-6 and TRBJ2-3; 12 positions match TRBD2. CDR1 and CDR2 (germline): SGHVS, FNYEAQ. Unmatched junction bases numbered 17, after V lost 4 bases and J lost 6 bases. CDR3 length: 19 residues. CDR3 protein: CASSSDSGTSGSYPDTQYF. CDR3 in DNA: TGTGCCAGCAGCTCCGACTCCGGGACTAGCGGGTCTTACCCGGATACGCAGTATTTT.

Worth noting for this clone: The conserved final phenylalanine or tryptophan is absent from the CDR3, which likely points to a read error. Because the CDR3's place on the DNA is in doubt, the DNA is left out and the CDR3 is given as listed by TCRdb. The chain combines TRBV2 with TRBJ2-7; the table gives TRBD1 as D, unverified against the DNA. Germline CDR1 and CDR2: SNHLY and FYNNEI. The CDR3 region is 13 residues in length, termini included. This chain's CDR3 is CASSDAQTGTGIL.

Here the CDR3 DNA reads TGTGCCAGCAGATATTGGAGAGGAGAAGCTTTCTTT. Translation gives CASRYWRGEAFF. The gene calls are TRBV5-6 and TRBJ1-1, with D hard to call. The V and J ends lost 5 bases and 8 bases respectively, with 13 bases between them. The germline V gene has CDR1 SGHDT and CDR2 YYEEEE. This CDR3 contains 12 residues.

The rearrangement joins TRBV5-1 to TRBJ2-7, with 9 bases fitting TRBD1. V shed 4 bases and J 5 bases; nucleotides not matched to a gene: 7. The CDR3 totals 14 residues. Germline CDR1 reads SGHRS; CDR2 reads YFSETQ. The CDR3 nucleotides read TGCGCCAGCAGCGCGGGACAGGGTCTCGACGAGCAGTACTTC. The encoded protein is CASSAGQGLDEQYF.

The rearrangement links TRBV5-1 to TRBJ1-1; a weak D match, TRBD1 (5 bases). CDR1 is SGHRS, CDR2 YFSETQ, per germline. The CDR3 covers 14 residues. V lost 6 bases to trimming and J lost 1 base, with 13 bases between them. The CDR3 region is CASTRDSSNTEAFF. CDR3 nucleotides: TGCGCCAGCACCCGAGACAGTTCGAACACTGAAGCTTTCTTT.

The V call is TRBV7-8, the J call TRBJ2-5, with a weak D call TRBD2 (5 bases). Trimming removed 6 bases from V and 4 bases from J, with 15 bases in between. Germline V gene data show CDR1 as SGHVS and CDR2 as FQNEAQ. CDR3 length: 14 amino acids. CDR3 loop: CASRTGRMRETQYF. CDR3 in DNA: TGTGCCAGCAGGACGGGGAGAATGAGAGAGACCCAGTACTTC.

The chain has TRBV30 and TRBJ2-1; 8 bases agree with TRBD2. The J segment lost 9 bases and the V segment lost 1 base, leaving 5 bases of the junction unmatched. This CDR3 has 13 amino acids. Germline CDR1 and CDR2: GTSNPN and SVGIG (reference sequence). The CDR3 loop is CAWSAVAGGEQFF. The CDR3, as DNA: TGTGCCTGGAGTGCCGTGGCGGGGGGTGAGCAGTTCTTC.

The chain uses TRBV3-1 (or the pseudogene TRBV3-2) and TRBJ2-7, with TRBD2 matching over 11 bases. The CDR3 sequence is 17 residues long. Per germline, CDR1 LGHDT and CDR2 YNNKEL (reference sequence). The junction had 11 bases not matched to a gene; V was cut back by 3 bases and J by 4 bases. The CDR3 DNA reads as TGTGCCAGCAGCCACCTTCTAGCGGGGGGACGTCGTTACGAGCAGTACTTC. It encodes CASSHLLAGGRRYEQYF.

The chain recombines TRBV19 with TRBJ1-2, with D possibly matching TRBD1 (6 bases). Trimming left V 2 bases short and J 1 base short, with 14 bases between. The CDR3 has 16 amino acids. Germline CDR1 reads LNHDA; CDR2 reads SQIVND (reference sequence). The CDR3 bases are TGTGCCAGTAGTATAACGGTCGGACAGCTTAACTATGGCTACACCTTC. Translation: CASSITVGQLNYGYTF.

The chain couples TRBV6-6 to TRBJ1-2, with 7 nucleotides matching TRBD1. The CDR3 runs to 17 residues. From germline, CDR1 is MNHNY and CDR2 SVGAGI (reference sequence). V was pared by 5 bases and J by 1 base, with 13 bases of the junction left unmatched. The CDR3 DNA reads as TGTGCCAGCAGTGGATCTTTTGAGACAGGGATTAACTATGGCTACACCTTC. Protein: CASSGSFETGINYGYTF.

This chain connects TRBV5-1 to TRBJ2-2; 11 bases map to TRBD2. Germline V gene lookup returns CDR1 SGHRS and CDR2 YFSETQ. CDR3 length equals 17 residues. J was trimmed by 6 bases and V by 6 bases; bases with no gene match: 13. The CDR3 loop reads CASTSLLTSGDSGELFF. The DNA for the CDR3 is TGCGCCAGCACCTCCCTACTGACTAGCGGGGATTCCGGGGAGCTGTTTTTT.

This sequence joins TRBV6-1 and TRBJ1-5; 10 nucleotides align to TRBD1. V lost 3 bases, J lost 6 bases, and 8 bases stayed unmatched. Per the germline V gene, CDR1 is MNHNS and CDR2 is SASEGT. This CDR3 comprises 16 residues. The CDR3 DNA reads TGTGCCAGCAGTGATCGGGACAGGGGTCTTAGTCAGCCCCAGCATTTT. Translation gives CASSDRDRGLSQPQHF.

The chain uses TRBV4-1 and TRBJ2-1; TRBD2 might be the D (6 bases). Germline-derived CDR1 and CDR2 are MGHRA and YSYEKL. This CDR3 contains 20 residues. V lost 1 base and J lost 0, with 22 bases in between. The CDR3 spells CASSQGFLPGVRGSYNEQFF. The DNA for the CDR3 is TGCGCCAGCAGCCAAGGTTTCCTCCCGGGGGTAAGGGGCTCCTACAATGAGCAGTTCTTC.

V usage is TRBV4-2 and J usage is TRBJ2-5; maybe TRBD2 (5 bases). Trimming shortened V by 0 bases and J by 5 bases, and 10 bases separated the two germline ends. Germline-derived CDR1 and CDR2 are LGHNA and YNFKEQ. This CDR3 spans 14 amino acids. This CDR3 reads CASSQDVRGETQYF. The CDR3 region has the DNA TGTGCCAGCAGCCAAGATGTGAGAGGGGAGACCCAGTACTTC.

The chain recombines TRBV10-3 with TRBJ1-2; 7 bases fit TRBD1. The CDR3 totals 14 residues. The ends lost 1 base at V and 1 base at J; junction bases unmatched: 0. CDR1 and CDR2 (germline): ENHRY, SYGVKD. CDR3 nucleotide sequence: TGTGCCATCAGTGAGTGGGACAGTAACTATGGCTACACCTTC. It specifies CAISEWDSNYGYTF.

J is TRBJ1-4 and V is TRBV5-6, with a weak D call TRBD1 (5 bases). The length of the CDR3 is 13 residues. The V end lost 1 base, the J end lost 11 bases, and 12 bases lay between the germline ends. The germline V gene has CDR1 SGHDT and CDR2 YYEEEE. This CDR3 is CASSLLSGVKLFF. The DNA for the CDR3 is TGTGCCAGCAGCTTGTTGTCGGGGGTCAAACTGTTTTTT.